This TCR beta chain was observed in a study of monozygotic twins with inflammatory bowel disease. Findings of the study overall: Relative to healthy twins, IBD patients had fewer clonotypes in common with others, a gap that was especially apparent with disease activity.

As for this clonotype: The antigen is unknown.

Each TCR library consumed about 4,000 ng of total RNA. TCRdb re-called the 5' RACE reads; one entry per CDR3 protein, DNA not given. The listing contains about 200,000 distinct CDR3 sequences. The source material was blood. The TCR was taken from a human donor with ulcerative colitis or Crohn's disease, or a healthy co-twin of an affected twin (not recorded which).

CDR3 loop: CASSLVNGPQHF. V and J are TRBV7-2 and TRBJ1-5. Germline loops: CDR1 SGHTA, CDR2 FQGNSA. The CDR3 consists of 12 residues. The whole variable domain, filled in from reference TRBV7-2 and TRBJ1-5, reads GAGVSQSPSNKVTEKGKDVELRCDPISGHTALYWYRQSLGQGLEFLIYFQGNSAPDKSGLPSDRFSAERTGGSVSTLTIQRTQQEDSAVYLCASSLVNGPQHFGDGTRLSIL.